A single sample is the source of the 11 T cell receptor beta chains below, sequenced in a study of T cell repertoires in cytomegalovirus infection. TCRdb passed the reads through MiXCR, listing each CDR3 protein once. The profile shows over 150,000 distinct CDR3 sequences, roughly a sixth of them singletons. Sequencing used CD8+ T cells from PBMCs. Receptor source: a human donor in good health (CMV status not recorded). Some clones in this sample may be carry-over from other donors' samples.

The table lists this clonotype with a few counts. The gene calls are TRBV7-9 and TRBJ1-2; D is unresolved. The CDR3 covers 16 residues. Germline CDR1 SEHNR, CDR2 FQNEAQ (reference sequence). Trimming left V 2 bases short and J 0 bases short, with 13 bases between. CDR3 sequence reads: CASSLRRGRANYGYTF. Here the CDR3 DNA reads TGTGCCAGCAGCTTAAGGAGAGGCAGAGCTAACTATGGCTACACCTTC. Supplemented by reference TRBV7-9 and TRBJ1-2, the full variable domain reads DTGVSQNPRHKITKRGQNVTFRCDPISEHNRLYWYRQTLGQGPEFLTYFQNEAQLEKSRLLSDRFSAERPKGSFSTLEIQRTEQGDSAMYLCASSLRRGRANYGYTFGSGTRLTVV.

This clonotype was found a few times. V usage is TRBV7-2 and J usage is TRBJ2-5, with D tentatively TRBD1 or TRBD2 (5 bases each). This CDR3 has 16 amino acids. V lost 4 bases and J 0 bases, leaving 15 bases between the germline ends. Germline V gene lookup returns CDR1 SGHTA and CDR2 FQGNSA. The CDR3 loop reads CASSSLGPLYQETQYF. The CDR3, as DNA: TGTGCCAGCAGCTCATTGGGACCTCTGTACCAAGAGACCCAGTACTTC.

V and J are TRBV4-2 and TRBJ2-1, with D perhaps matching TRBD2 (6 bases). V lost 0 bases and J lost 4, with 19 bases in between. The CDR3 totals 18 residues. In germline, CDR1 is LGHNA, CDR2 YNFKEQ. In DNA, the CDR3 is TGTGCCAGCAGCCAAGAATCGGTGGAGGGCGCCCCTTACAATGAGCAGTTCTTC. Its protein is CASSQESVEGAPYNEQFF.

The V call is TRBV5-6, the J call TRBJ2-1, with a possible D match to TRBD2 (5 bases). CDR1 is SGHDT and CDR2 is YYEEEE in the germline V gene. The V gene lost 4 bases and the J gene lost 10 bases, with 12 bases spanning the gap. This CDR3 spans 12 amino acids. The CDR3 DNA sequence: TGTGCCAGCAGCCGGTGGGAGATGGAGCAGTTCTTC. Translating it yields CASSRWEMEQFF.

This clonotype was observed a handful of times. This rearrangement joins TRBV4-1 to TRBJ1-1; perhaps TRBD1 as D (6 bases). CDR3 length: 15 amino acids. The V end lost 4 bases, the J end lost 2 bases, and 14 bases lay between the germline ends. The germline CDR1 and CDR2 sequences are MGHRA and YSYEKL. DNA of the CDR3: TGCGCCAGCAGCCTATCGAGGGGGGGAAACACTGAAGCTTTCTTT. Translation gives CASSLSRGGNTEAFF.

This clonotype was recorded a few times. This sequence joins TRBV5-6 and TRBJ2-7; TRBD1 might be the D (5 bases). CDR3 length equals 16 residues. CDR1 is SGHDT, CDR2 YYEEEE, per germline. The germline V and J ends were trimmed by 2 bases and 3 bases, with 18 bases remaining between them. The CDR3 nucleotides read TGTGCCAGCAGCTTATCCCTTAGGGGAACCGGCTACGAGCAGTACTTC. It codes for CASSLSLRGTGYEQYF.

The chain joins TRBV6-2 or TRBV6-3 to TRBJ2-5; 12 bases are shared with TRBD2. The CDR3 sequence is 16 residues long. Trimming cost V 2 bases and J 6 bases; bases outside gene matches: 7. The germline V gene encodes CDR1 MNHEY and CDR2 SVGEGT. CDR3 bases: TGTGCCAGCAGTTACGTCGGACTAGCGGGGACCAAGACCCAGTACTTC. Translation gives CASSYVGLAGTKTQYF.

The chain recombines TRBV4-1 with TRBJ2-1; 8 bases are shared with TRBD2. The CDR3 runs 12 residues. The J segment lost 10 bases and the V segment lost 3 bases, leaving 2 bases of the junction unmatched. Germline loops: CDR1 MGHRA, CDR2 YSYEKL. The DNA of the CDR3 is TGCGCCAGCAGCCATGGCGGGGGGGAGCAGTTCTTC. Its translation is CASSHGGGEQFF.

The table lists this clonotype with many counts. The chain couples TRBV7-2 to TRBJ2-7, with no clear D. Germline CDR1 reads SGHTA; CDR2 reads FQGNSA. The CDR3 loop spans 13 amino acids. V gave up 1 base and J gave up 6 bases, with 10 bases separating them. This CDR3 is CASSLVSVGEQYF. The CDR3 nucleotides are TGTGCCAGCAGCTTAGTTTCCGTGGGCGAGCAGTACTTC. Drawing the rest from reference TRBV7-2 and TRBJ2-7, the complete variable domain is GAGVSQSPSNKVTEKGKDVELRCDPISGHTALYWYRQSLGQGLEFLIYFQGNSAPDKSGLPSDRFSAERTGGSVSTLTIQRTQQEDSAVYLCASSLVSVGEQYFGPGTRLTVT.

This clonotype has just a few counts. The rearrangement joins TRBV4-1 to TRBJ1-5; TRBD1 is a possible D gene (6 bases). The V end was cut by 4 bases, the J end by 7 bases, with 14 bases between. Per germline, CDR1 MGHRA and CDR2 YSYEKL. The CDR3 extends over 14 amino acids. CDR3 sequence: CASSLRQAGQPQHF. The CDR3 DNA reads as TGCGCCAGCAGCCTGCGACAGGCAGGGCAGCCCCAGCATTTT.

In this sample, this clonotype turned up a few times. V usage is TRBV28 and J usage is TRBJ2-7; 9 bases agree with TRBD2. V lost 4 bases to trimming and J lost 2 bases; unmatched junction nucleotides: 24. CDR1 is MDHEN, CDR2 SYDVKM, per germline. This CDR3 has 21 amino acids. The CDR3 DNA reads as TGTGCCAGCAGTTCCCCTTACTCCCAACGGGACAGAGCGGGGGGCCCCTACGAGCAGTACTTC. This codes for CASSSPYSQRDRAGGPYEQYF.